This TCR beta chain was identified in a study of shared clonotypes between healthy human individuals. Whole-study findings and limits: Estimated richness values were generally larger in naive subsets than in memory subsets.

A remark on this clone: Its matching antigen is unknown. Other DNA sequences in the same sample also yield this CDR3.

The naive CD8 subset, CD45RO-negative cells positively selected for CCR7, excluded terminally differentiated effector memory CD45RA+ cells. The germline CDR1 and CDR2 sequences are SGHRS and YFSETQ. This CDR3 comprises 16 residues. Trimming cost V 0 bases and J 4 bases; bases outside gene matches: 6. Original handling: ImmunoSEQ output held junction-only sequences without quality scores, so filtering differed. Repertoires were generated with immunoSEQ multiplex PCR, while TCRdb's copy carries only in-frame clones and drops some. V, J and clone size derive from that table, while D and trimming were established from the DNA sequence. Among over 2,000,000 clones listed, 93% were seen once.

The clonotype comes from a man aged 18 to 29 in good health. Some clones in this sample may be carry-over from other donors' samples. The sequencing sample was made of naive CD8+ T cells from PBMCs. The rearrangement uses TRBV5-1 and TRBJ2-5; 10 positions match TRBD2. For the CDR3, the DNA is TGCGCCAGCAGCTTGGGGCTAGCGGGAGTCGGAGAGACCCAGTACTTC. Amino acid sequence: CASSLGLAGVGETQYF.